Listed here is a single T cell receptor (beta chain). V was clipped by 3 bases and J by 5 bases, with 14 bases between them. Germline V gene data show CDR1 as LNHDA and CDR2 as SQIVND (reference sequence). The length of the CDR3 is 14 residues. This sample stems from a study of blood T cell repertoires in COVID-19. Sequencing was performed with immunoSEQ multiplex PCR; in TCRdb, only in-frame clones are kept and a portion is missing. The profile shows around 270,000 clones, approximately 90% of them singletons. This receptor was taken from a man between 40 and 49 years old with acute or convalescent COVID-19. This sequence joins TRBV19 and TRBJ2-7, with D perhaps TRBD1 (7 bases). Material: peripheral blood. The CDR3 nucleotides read TGTGCCAGTAGTATCTTCCAGGGGGGCGACGAGCAGTACTTC. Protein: CASSIFQGGDEQYF.